The T cell receptor (beta chain) under discussion was sequenced for a study of a mutant IDH1 vaccine in newly diagnosed glioma. Across the study: Following radiotherapy alone, or alongside temozolomide cycles, vaccination was started after an interval of 4-6 weeks. Every participant had undergone radiotherapy, temozolomide, or both before, and most underwent both. Notes on the study in general: Pseudoprogression appears to have had no connection to changes in top peripheral T cell clonotypes.

TCRdb keeps only in-frame clones here, not all; method: immunoSEQ multiplex PCR. The repertoire consists of roughly 40,000 clones, with roughly 90% occurring once and the leading ten covering roughly 2.6%. Germline V gene lookup returns CDR1 MNHEY and CDR2 SVGAGI. This CDR3 is 15 amino acids long. V shed 0 bases and J shed 4 bases, with 10 bases lying between them. This clone has a single count. No antigen is known for it. Time point here: week 5, during vaccination. It was 300 ug of mutant IDH1 20-mer peptide that made up each vaccine dose, given with topical imiquimod. Source: PBMCs, taken from a glioma patient whose treatment included an IDH1 peptide vaccine. This TCR was recovered from a man aged 50 to 59 with glioma. This sequence joins TRBV6-5 and TRBJ1-3; D not certain. CDR3 nucleotide sequence: TGTGCCAGCAGTTACTCGCGGGAGTTCGGAAACACCATATATTTT. This gives the protein CASSYSREFGNTIYF.